This passage covers 24 T cell receptor beta chains from one sample sequenced in a study of tumor-infiltrating lymphocytes in primary liver carcinoma. Constant-region priming of roughly 490 ng total RNA yielded TCR beta cDNA. Libraries for TCR beta were built through three nested multiplex PCR rounds, which together made up a slightly modified ARM-PCR procedure. Each of the first two PCR rounds ran approximately 11 cycles with TRBV1-TRBV30 forward and C-beta reverse primers. TCRdb re-called the multiplex PCR reads with MiXCR, one entry per CDR3 protein. The sample lists tens of thousands of distinct CDR3 sequences, roughly 80% seen once, with around a quarter in the top ten. Co-extracting RNA and DNA was done with 20-30 mg of unsorted bulk tissue as input. Sequencing used liver tumor tissue from sampling region 5. Subset here: tumor region T5, tumor centre. These receptor sequences come from a man aged 35 to 55 with primary liver carcinoma and hepatitis B virus infection.

Of note for this clonotype: The junction does not match germline at one end; this may be a read error. The J gene is TRBJ1-2, the V gene TRBV4-3; 9 nucleotides line up with TRBD1. The CDR3 runs to 14 residues. Germline CDR1 LGHNA, CDR2 YSLEER. The DNA for the CDR3 is TGCGCCAGCAGCCTACCCGGGACAGGGAATGGCTACAGCTTC. Protein: CASSLPGTGNGYSF.

Worth noting for this clonotype: Sequence at one end of the junction differs from germline and may be a read error. The chain carries TRBV28 and TRBJ1-3, with D possibly being TRBD1 (6 bases). The CDR3 covers 16 residues. CDR1 is MDHEN and CDR2 is SYDVKM in the germline V gene. CDR3 bases: TGTGCCAGTAGTTTAATGGTACAGGGCTCTGGAAACACCATATATTTT. This encodes CASSLMVQGSGNTIYF.

On this clonotype: The germline gene is not matched at one end of the junction; a read error may be the cause. For the CDR3, the DNA is TGTGCCTGGAGCCGAGTAGCGTTCACATATACGCAGTATTTT. Translated: CAWSRVAFTYTQYF. The chain employs TRBV30 and TRBJ2-3; TRBD2 might be the D (5 bases). The CDR3 contains 14 residues. The germline CDR1 and CDR2 sequences are GTSNPN and SVGIG (reference sequence).

V is TRBV4-1 and J is TRBJ1-3, with D unclear. CDR1 and CDR2 from the germline V gene are MGHRA and YSYEKL. This CDR3 has 15 amino acids. CDR3 in DNA: TGCGCAAGTAGTCCTACACGGGGTACTGGAAACACCATATATTTT. It translates to CASSPTRGTGNTIYF.

Worth noting for this clonotype: A much larger clone differs from this one at a single base, so this may be a read error. The chain couples TRBV2 to TRBJ1-5; a weak D match, TRBD1 (5 bases). CDR3 length equals 12 residues. From germline, CDR1 is SNHLY and CDR2 FYNNEI. The CDR3 DNA follows: TGTGCCAGCACTGAGGAGGGGCAGCACCAGCATTTT. Residues: CASTEEGQHQHF.

The V gene is TRBV6-2 or TRBV6-3, the J gene TRBJ2-5; D gene unclear. With 6 bases removed from V and 3 bases from J, the gap between germline ends came to 8 bases. Germline CDR1 is MNHEY and CDR2 is SVGEGT. The length of the CDR3 is 12 residues. The CDR3: CASSTEEETQYF. In DNA, the CDR3 is TGTGCCAGCAGCACTGAAGAAGAGACCCAGTACTTC.

About this clonotype itself: This likely comes from a read error, as the CDR3 has no conserved phenylalanine or tryptophan at its end. The CDR3 is CVSNQGQSEQYL. In nucleotides, the CDR3 is TGTGTCAGCAACCAGGGACAGAGCGAGCAGTACCTC. V and J are TRBV7-9 and TRBJ2-7; 7 positions agree with TRBD1. CDR1 and CDR2 (germline): SEHNR, FQNEAQ (reference sequence). The CDR3 consists of 12 residues.

DNA of the CDR3: TGTGCCAGCAGCTCTCGTGACTCCCGGGATTACTACGAGCAGTACTTC. Its protein product is CASSSRDSRDYYEQYF. The chain combines TRBV5-5 with TRBJ2-7, with D perhaps matching TRBD2 (5 bases). Germline V gene sequence: CDR1 SGHKS, CDR2 YYEKEE (reference sequence). V lost 3 bases and J 3 bases, leaving 19 bases between the germline ends. The CDR3 is made up of 16 amino acids.

Comment on this clonotype: The junction does not match germline at one end; this may be a read error. V is TRBV28 and J is TRBJ2-1; tentatively, D is TRBD1 or TRBD2 (6 bases each). This CDR3 region has 17 residues. Per the germline V gene, CDR1 is MDHEN and CDR2 is SYDVKM. The CDR3 reads CASRPPAGPGAYSEQFF. In DNA, the CDR3 is TGTGCCAGCAGACCCCCCGCCGGACCGGGGGCCTACAGTGAGCAGTTCTTC.

Concerning this clonotype itself: Because the CDR3 is missing its conserved closing phenylalanine or tryptophan, this is likely a read error. The CDR3 region has the DNA TGTGCCGGCAGAAAAAAGATGGGGATAGGAGGGGATGAGCAGTTCTTA. Residues: CAGRKKMGIGGDEQFL. The chain joins TRBV11-1 to TRBJ2-1, with a tentative D call TRBD2 (6 bases). The CDR3 runs to 16 residues. CDR1 is SGHAT, CDR2 FQDESV, per germline (reference sequence).

V gene TRBV4-2 combines with J gene TRBJ2-7, with unresolved D. V was pared by 9 bases and J by 5 bases, with 14 bases between. Germline V lookup: CDR1 LGHNA, CDR2 YNFKEQ. CDR3 size: 12 residues. CDR3 DNA sequence: TGTGCCAGAAGTGAAGATCGGAACGAGCAGTACTTC. Translation gives CARSEDRNEQYF.

This clonotype was seen a few times. The V and J genes are TRBV4-3 and TRBJ2-1; unclear D gene. V lost 0 bases and J lost 2, with 11 bases in between. This CDR3 is 16 amino acids long. Germline values: CDR1 LGHNA, CDR2 YSLEER. Here the CDR3 DNA reads TGCGCCAGCAGCCAAGATGACGGGCCAGCCTACAATGAGCAGTTCTTC. Encoded protein: CASSQDDGPAYNEQFF.

This clonotype was observed many times. The CDR3 DNA follows: TGCGCCAGCAGCTCCCGGGCCAACCTCTACGAGCAGTACTTC. This encodes CASSSRANLYEQYF. The V call is TRBV5-1, the J call TRBJ2-7; D not certain. From germline, CDR1 is SGHRS and CDR2 YFSETQ. Between the trimmed V and J ends, which lost 3 bases and 3 bases, there was a span of 13 bases. This CDR3 is built from 14 residues.

As regards this clonotype: One end of the junction fails to match germline, which may point to a read error. The J gene is TRBJ2-4, the V gene TRBV28; D ambiguous. The CDR3 length is 16 residues. CDR1 is MDHEN and CDR2 is SYDVKM in the germline V gene. CDR3 sequence reads: CAGSDQEPIAKNTQYF. CDR3 DNA sequence: TGTGCCGGCAGCGATCAAGAGCCCATAGCCAAAAACACTCAGTACTTC.

As for this clonotype: At one end, the junction sequence differs from germline, possibly due to a read error. The chain uses TRBV4-1 and TRBJ1-2; 9 nucleotides agree with TRBD1. CDR3 length: 14 amino acids. CDR1 is MGHRA, CDR2 YSYEKL, per germline. The CDR3 DNA sequence: TGCACCAGCAGCCTGGACAGGGGTGCGTATGGCTACACTTTC. This translates into CTSSLDRGAYGYTF.

As regards this clonotype: Germline is not matched at one junction end, which may reflect a read error. This rearrangement joins TRBV29-1 to TRBJ1-2; D is undetermined. CDR1 SQVTM and CDR2 ANQGSEA come from the germline V gene. This CDR3 comprises 11 residues. The CDR3 nucleotides are TGCAGCGTGATACTTTTGGGTGGCTACGCCTTC. Protein: CSVILLGGYAF.

This clonotype was counted once. The rearrangement links TRBV15 to TRBJ2-6; TRBD1 or TRBD2 may be the D gene (5 bases each). CDR3 length: 18 amino acids. The germline V gene encodes CDR1 LNHNV and CDR2 YYDKDF (reference sequence). V was trimmed by 1 base and J by 0 bases, leaving 13 bases between them. The CDR3 DNA sequence: TGTGCCACCAGCAGAGTAGAGGGGTCCTACTCTGGGGCCAACGTCCTGACTTTC. The encoded protein is CATSRVEGSYSGANVLTF.

This clonotype was picked up a small number of times. An end of the junction does not agree with germline; a read error may underlie this. The rearrangement joins TRBV30 to TRBJ2-1; tentative D call: TRBD1 (6 bases). The CDR3 is 10 residues long. Germline V gene data show CDR1 as GTSNPN and CDR2 as SVGIG (reference sequence). This CDR3 is CTWGTNEQFF. The CDR3, as DNA: TGTACCTGGGGGACAAATGAGCAGTTCTTC.

As for this clonotype: A much larger clone lies one base from this, so it may be a read error. The chain is built from TRBV7-3 and TRBJ2-7, with 11 bases that match TRBD1. Germline CDR1 reads SGHTA; CDR2 reads FQGTGA. Trimming at V came to 4 bases and at J to 6 bases, leaving 5 bases not matched to a gene. The CDR3 contains 14 residues. In DNA, the CDR3 is TGTGCCAGCAGCTCCATCGGGACAGGGGGCGAGCAGTACTTC. Protein: CASSSIGTGGEQYF.

As concerns this clonotype: This likely comes from a read error, as the CDR3 has no conserved phenylalanine or tryptophan at its end. The chain carries TRBV11-3 and TRBJ2-7, with D tentatively TRBD1 (5 bases). Germline V CDR1 and CDR2: SGHNT, YENEEA. This CDR3 is 14 amino acids long. CDR3 DNA: TGTCCCAGCATCCCTGGAGAAGGGGACTACGAGCAGTACTTA. It specifies CPSIPGEGDYEQYL.

With regard to this clonotype: A read error may produce the germline difference seen at one junction end. The chain carries TRBV12-3 or TRBV12-4 and TRBJ2-7; perhaps TRBD2 as D (6 bases). The length of the CDR3 is 15 residues. The CDR3 DNA sequence: TGTGCCAGCAGTTTCGGCTGGAGGGCCGTCTACGAGCGGTACTTC. This sequence encodes CASSFGWRAVYERYF.

This clonotype was detected many times. J is TRBJ2-2 and V is TRBV6-1; D is perhaps TRBD1 (5 bases). CDR3 length: 14 amino acids. Trimming pared 6 bases from V and 5 bases from J, leaving 13 bases between. In germline, CDR1 is MNHNS, CDR2 SASEGT. The CDR3 sequence is CASRAWTPTGELFF. CDR3 bases: TGTGCCAGCAGGGCTTGGACACCTACCGGGGAGCTGTTTTTT.

This clonotype rates as medium-sized (0.01 to 0.1%). The genes are TRBV5-4 and TRBJ2-7; D gene uncertain. The length of the CDR3 is 14 residues. Trimming left V 0 bases short and J 0 bases short, with 7 bases between. CDR1 is SGHNT and CDR2 is YYREEE in the germline V gene (reference sequence). CDR3: CASSLVPNSYEQYF. CDR3 bases: TGTGCCAGCAGCTTGGTCCCGAACTCCTACGAGCAGTACTTC.

For this clonotype: Germline and junction disagree at one end, which may indicate a read error. The chain couples TRBV12-3 or TRBV12-4 to TRBJ2-6; 7 nucleotides match TRBD2. This CDR3 contains 21 residues. CDR3 nucleotides: TGTGCCAGCAGTCGGACCCGACTAGTCCCCGGTCGGGCCTCTGGGACTAACGTTCTGACTTTC. Encoded protein: CASSRTRLVPGRASGTNVLTF.